This TCR beta chain was identified during a study of blood T cell repertoires in COVID-19. As for the study in general: T cells, B-cell-depleted T cells, or PBMCs supplied cDNA or gDNA.

The germline V gene has CDR1 LNHDA and CDR2 SQIVND (reference sequence). The V end was cut by 2 bases, the J end by 5 bases, with 10 bases between. There are 14 residues in the CDR3. As originally analysed: For nucleated cells, counts were estimated from reference gene primer amplification. This table comes from immunoSEQ multiplex PCR, and its TCRdb copy is limited to in-frame clones, with some not included. V and J calls plus clone size are reproduced from that table; the DNA served to infer D and trimming. Among hundreds of thousands of clones listed, approximately 89% were seen once. The source material was PBMCs or T cells enriched from blood (not recorded which). This sequence joins TRBV19 and TRBJ1-5; D uncertain. This receptor was obtained from a woman aged 35 to 49 with acute COVID-19. This chain's CDR3 is CASSISTPDQPQHF. The CDR3 coding sequence is TGTGCCAGTAGTATAAGTACACCCGATCAGCCCCAGCATTTT.